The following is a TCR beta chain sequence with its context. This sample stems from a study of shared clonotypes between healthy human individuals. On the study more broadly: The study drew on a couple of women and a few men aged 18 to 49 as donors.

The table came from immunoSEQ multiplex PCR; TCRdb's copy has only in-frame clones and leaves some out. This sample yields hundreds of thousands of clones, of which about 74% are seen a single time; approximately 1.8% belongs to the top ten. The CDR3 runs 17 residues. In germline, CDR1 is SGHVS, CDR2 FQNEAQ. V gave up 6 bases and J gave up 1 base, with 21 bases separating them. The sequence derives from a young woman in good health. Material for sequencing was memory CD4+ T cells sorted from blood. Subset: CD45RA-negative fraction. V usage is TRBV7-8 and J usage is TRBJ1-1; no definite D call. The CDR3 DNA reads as TGTGCCAGCAGTTTATCTACGGGTGCAGAGGGGAACACTGAAGCTTTCTTT. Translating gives CASSLSTGAEGNTEAFF.